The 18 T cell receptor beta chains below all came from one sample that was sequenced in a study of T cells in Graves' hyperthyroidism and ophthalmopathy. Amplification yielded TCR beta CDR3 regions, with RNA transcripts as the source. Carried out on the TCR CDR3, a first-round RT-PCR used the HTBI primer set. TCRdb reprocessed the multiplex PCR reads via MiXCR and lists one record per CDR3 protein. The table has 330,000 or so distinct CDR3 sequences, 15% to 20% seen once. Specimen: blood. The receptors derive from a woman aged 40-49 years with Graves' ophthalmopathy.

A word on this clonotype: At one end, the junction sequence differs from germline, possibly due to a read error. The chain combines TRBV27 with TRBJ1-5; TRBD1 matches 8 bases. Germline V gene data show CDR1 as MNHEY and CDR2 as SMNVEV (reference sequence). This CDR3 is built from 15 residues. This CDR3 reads CASSRQGPTTQLQHF. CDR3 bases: TGTGCCAGCAGTCGACAGGGGCCTACAACGCAGCTCCAGCATTTT.

The CDR3 DNA reads as TGTGCCAGCTCACCAGGAAGTTCGAACACCGGGGAGCTGTTTTTT. Translating gives CASSPGSSNTGELFF. The rearrangement links TRBV18 to TRBJ2-2, with D unclear. V was clipped by 2 bases and J by 0 bases, with 7 bases between them. This CDR3 region has 15 residues. CDR1 and CDR2 from the germline V gene are KGHSH and LQKENI.

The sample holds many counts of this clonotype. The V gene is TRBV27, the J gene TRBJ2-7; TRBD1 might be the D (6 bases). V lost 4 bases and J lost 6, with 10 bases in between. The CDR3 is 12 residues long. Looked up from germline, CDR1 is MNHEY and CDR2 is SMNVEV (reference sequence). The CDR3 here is CASSSTGLEQYF. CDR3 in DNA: TGTGCCAGCAGTTCAACAGGGCTCGAGCAGTACTTC.

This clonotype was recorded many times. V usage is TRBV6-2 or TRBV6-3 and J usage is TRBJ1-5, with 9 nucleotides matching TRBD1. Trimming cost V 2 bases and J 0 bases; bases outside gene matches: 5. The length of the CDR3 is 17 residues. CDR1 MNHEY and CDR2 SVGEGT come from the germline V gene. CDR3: CASSYTWTGVSNQPQHF. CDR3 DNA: TGTGCCAGCAGTTACACTTGGACAGGGGTTAGCAATCAGCCCCAGCATTTT.

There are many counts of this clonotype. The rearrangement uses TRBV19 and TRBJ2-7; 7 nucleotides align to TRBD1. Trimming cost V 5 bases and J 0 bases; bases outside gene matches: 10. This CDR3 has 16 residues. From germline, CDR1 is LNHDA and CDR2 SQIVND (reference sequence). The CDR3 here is CASSPRTGQISYEQYF. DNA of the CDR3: TGTGCCAGTAGTCCGCGGACAGGTCAAATCTCCTACGAGCAGTACTTC.

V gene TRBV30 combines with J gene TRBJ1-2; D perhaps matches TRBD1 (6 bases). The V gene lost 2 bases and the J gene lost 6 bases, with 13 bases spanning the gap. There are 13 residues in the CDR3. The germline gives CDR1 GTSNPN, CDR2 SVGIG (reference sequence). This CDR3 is CAWSFRGVDGYTF. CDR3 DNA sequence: TGTGCCTGGAGTTTCAGGGGCGTCGATGGCTACACCTTC.

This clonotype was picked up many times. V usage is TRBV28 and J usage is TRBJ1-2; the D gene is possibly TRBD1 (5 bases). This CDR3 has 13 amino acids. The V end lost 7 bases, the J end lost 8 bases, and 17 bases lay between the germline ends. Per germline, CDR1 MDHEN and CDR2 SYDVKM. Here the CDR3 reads CASIGTAGAGYTF. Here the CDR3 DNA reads TGTGCCAGCATCGGGACTGCGGGAGCGGGCTACACCTTC.

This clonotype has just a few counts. The CDR3 reads CASSPGGTNTEAFF. CDR3 nucleotide sequence: TGTGCCAGTAGTCCCGGGGGCACGAACACTGAAGCTTTCTTT. This chain uses TRBV19 with TRBJ1-1; possible D gene TRBD1, 6 bases. In germline, CDR1 is LNHDA, CDR2 SQIVND (reference sequence). CDR3 length: 14 amino acids. The V end lost 5 bases, the J end lost 1 base, and 11 bases lay between the germline ends.

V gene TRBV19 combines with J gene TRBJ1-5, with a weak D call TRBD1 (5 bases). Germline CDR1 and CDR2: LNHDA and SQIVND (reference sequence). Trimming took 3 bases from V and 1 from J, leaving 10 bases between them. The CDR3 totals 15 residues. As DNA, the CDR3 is TGTGCCAGTAGTATCCCAGACAGAAGCAATCAGCCCCAGCATTTT. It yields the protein CASSIPDRSNQPQHF.

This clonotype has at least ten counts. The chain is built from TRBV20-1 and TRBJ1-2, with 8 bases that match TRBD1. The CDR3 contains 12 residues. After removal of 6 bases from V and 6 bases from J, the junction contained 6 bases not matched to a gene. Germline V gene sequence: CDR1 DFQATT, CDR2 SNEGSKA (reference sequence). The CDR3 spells CSAMTGVDGYTF. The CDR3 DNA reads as TGCAGTGCAATGACAGGGGTGGATGGCTACACCTTC.

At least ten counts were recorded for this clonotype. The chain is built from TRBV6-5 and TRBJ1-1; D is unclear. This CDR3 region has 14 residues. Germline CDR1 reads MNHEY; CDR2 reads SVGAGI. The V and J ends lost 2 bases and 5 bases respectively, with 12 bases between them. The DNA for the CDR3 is TGTGCCAGCAGTTACGGGCGGATGGAGACTGAAGCTTTCTTT. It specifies CASSYGRMETEAFF.

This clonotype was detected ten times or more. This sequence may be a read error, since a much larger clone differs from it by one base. The CDR3 sequence: CASGRAGKANYGYTF. CDR3 coding DNA: TGTGCCAGTGGCCGGGCGGGGAAAGCTAACTATGGCTACACCTTC. This rearrangement joins TRBV19 to TRBJ1-2; D gene uncertain. Trimming removed 8 bases from V and 0 bases from J, with 16 bases in between. The germline V gene encodes CDR1 LNHDA and CDR2 SQIVND (reference sequence). The CDR3 loop spans 15 amino acids.

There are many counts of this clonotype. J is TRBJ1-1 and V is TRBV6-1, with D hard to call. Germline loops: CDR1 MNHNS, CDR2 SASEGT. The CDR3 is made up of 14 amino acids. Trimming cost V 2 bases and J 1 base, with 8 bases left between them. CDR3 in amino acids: CASSESLANTEAFF. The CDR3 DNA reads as TGTGCCAGCAGTGAAAGTTTGGCGAACACTGAAGCTTTCTTT.

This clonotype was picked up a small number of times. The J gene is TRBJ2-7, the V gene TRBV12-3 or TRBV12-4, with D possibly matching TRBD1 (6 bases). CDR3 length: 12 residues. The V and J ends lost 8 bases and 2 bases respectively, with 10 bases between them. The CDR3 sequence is CASGTRAYEQYF. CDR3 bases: TGTGCCAGCGGGACAAGGGCCTACGAGCAGTACTTC.

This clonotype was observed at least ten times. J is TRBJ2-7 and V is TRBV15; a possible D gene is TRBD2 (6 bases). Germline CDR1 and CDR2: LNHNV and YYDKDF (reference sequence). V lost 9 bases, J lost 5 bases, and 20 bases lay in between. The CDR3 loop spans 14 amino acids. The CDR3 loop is CATKRTGEEDEQYF. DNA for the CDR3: TGTGCCACTAAAAGAACGGGAGAGGAGGACGAGCAGTACTTC.

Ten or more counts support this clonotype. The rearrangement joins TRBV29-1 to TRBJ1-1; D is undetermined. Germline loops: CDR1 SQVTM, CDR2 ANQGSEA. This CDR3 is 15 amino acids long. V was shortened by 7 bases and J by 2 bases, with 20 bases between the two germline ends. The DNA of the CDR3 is TGCAGCGCCCGACGTGGTCCGACTACTAACACTGAAGCTTTCTTT. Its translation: CSARRGPTTNTEAFF.

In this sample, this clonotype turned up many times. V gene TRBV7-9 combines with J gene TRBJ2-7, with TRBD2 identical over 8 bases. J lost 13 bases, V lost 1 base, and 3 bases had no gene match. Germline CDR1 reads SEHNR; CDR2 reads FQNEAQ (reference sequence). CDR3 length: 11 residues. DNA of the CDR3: TGTGCCAGCAGCTTAGATAGCGGGAAATACTTC. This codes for CASSLDSGKYF. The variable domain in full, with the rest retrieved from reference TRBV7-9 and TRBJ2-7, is DTGVSQNPRHKITKRGQNVTFRCDPISEHNRLYWYRQTLGQGPEFLTYFQNEAQLEKSRLLSDRFSAERPKGSFSTLEIQRTEQGDSAMYLCASSLDSGKYFGPGTRLTVT.

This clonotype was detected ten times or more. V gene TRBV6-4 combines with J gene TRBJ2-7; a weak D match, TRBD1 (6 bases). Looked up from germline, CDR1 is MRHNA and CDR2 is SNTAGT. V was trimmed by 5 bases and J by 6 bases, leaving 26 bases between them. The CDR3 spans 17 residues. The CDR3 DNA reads TGTGCCAGCAGTCCCACAGGGCCAGGGATAGCAGGTGTCGAGCAGTACTTC. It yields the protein CASSPTGPGIAGVEQYF.